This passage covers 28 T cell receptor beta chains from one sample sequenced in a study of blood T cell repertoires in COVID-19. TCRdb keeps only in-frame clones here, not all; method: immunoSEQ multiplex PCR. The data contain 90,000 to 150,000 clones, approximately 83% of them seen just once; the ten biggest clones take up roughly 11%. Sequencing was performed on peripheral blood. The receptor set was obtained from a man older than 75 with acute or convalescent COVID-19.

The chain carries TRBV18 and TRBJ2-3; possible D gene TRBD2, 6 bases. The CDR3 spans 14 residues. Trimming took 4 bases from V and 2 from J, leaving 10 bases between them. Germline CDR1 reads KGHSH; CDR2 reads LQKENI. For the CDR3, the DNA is TGTGCCAGCTCACTCGGAGGGACCACAGATACGCAGTATTTT. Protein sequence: CASSLGGTTDTQYF.

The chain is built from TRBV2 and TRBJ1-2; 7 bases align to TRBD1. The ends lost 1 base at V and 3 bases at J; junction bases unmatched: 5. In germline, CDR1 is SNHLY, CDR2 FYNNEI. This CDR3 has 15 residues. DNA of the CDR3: TGTGCCAGCAGTGAAGGACAGGGCCTTTACTATGGCTACACCTTC. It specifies CASSEGQGLYYGYTF.

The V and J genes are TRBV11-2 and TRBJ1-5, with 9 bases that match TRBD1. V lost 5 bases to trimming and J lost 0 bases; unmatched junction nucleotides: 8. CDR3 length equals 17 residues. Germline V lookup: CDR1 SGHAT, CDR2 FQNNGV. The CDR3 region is CASSRHTGGSSNQPQHF. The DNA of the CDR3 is TGTGCCAGCAGCCGACATACAGGGGGCTCTAGCAATCAGCCCCAGCATTTT.

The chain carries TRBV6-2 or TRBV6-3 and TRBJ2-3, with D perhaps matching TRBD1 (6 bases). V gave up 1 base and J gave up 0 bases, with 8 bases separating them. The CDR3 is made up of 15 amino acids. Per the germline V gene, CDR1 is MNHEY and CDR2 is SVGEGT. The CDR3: CASSYYRESTDTQYF. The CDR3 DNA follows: TGTGCCAGCAGTTACTACAGGGAGAGCACAGATACGCAGTATTTT.

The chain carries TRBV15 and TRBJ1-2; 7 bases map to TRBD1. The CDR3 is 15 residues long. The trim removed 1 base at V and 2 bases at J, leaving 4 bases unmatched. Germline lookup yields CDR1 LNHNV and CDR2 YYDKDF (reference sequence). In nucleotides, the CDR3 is TGTGCCACCAGCAGAGCCGGGACAGCGAACTATGGCTACACCTTC. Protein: CATSRAGTANYGYTF.

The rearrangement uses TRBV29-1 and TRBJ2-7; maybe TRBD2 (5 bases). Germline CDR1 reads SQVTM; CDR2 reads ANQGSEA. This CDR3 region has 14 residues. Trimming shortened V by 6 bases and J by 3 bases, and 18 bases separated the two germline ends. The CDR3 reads CSVRPSDGVYEQYF. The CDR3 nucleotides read TGCAGCGTGAGACCGTCAGACGGGGTCTACGAGCAGTACTTC.

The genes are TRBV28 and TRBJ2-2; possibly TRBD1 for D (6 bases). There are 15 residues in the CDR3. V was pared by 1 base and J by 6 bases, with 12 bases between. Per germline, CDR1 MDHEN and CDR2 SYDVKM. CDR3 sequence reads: CASSLFRGSAGELFF. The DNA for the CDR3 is TGTGCCAGCAGTTTATTCAGGGGATCGGCCGGGGAGCTGTTTTTT.

CDR3 protein: CASSTLAGTGGLYSNQPQHF. The CDR3 region has the DNA TGTGCCAGTAGTACCTTAGCCGGGACAGGGGGCTTGTATAGCAATCAGCCCCAGCATTTT. The genes are TRBV19 and TRBJ1-5; 12 nucleotides align to TRBD1. Germline CDR1 is LNHDA and CDR2 is SQIVND (reference sequence). V gave up 4 bases and J gave up 0 bases; unmatched junction bases: 13. CDR3 size: 20 residues.

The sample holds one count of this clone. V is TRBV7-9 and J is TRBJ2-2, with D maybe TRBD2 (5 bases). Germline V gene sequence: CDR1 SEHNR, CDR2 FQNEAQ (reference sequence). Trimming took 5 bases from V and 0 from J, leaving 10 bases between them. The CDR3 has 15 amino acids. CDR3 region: CASSPQRPNTGELFF. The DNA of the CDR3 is TGTGCCAGCAGCCCGCAGCGGCCGAACACCGGGGAGCTGTTTTTT.

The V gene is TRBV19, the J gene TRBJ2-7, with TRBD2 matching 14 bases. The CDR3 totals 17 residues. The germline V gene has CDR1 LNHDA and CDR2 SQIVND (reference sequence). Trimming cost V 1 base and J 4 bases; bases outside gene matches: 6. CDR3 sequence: CASSIGGLAGAFYEQYF. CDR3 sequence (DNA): TGTGCCAGTAGTATAGGGGGACTAGCGGGAGCCTTTTACGAGCAGTACTTC.

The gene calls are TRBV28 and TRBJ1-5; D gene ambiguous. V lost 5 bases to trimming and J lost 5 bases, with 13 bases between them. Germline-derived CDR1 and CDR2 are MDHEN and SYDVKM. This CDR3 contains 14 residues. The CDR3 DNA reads TGTGCCAGCAGTCCAAGTCTCCAGGATCAGCCCCAGCATTTT. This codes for CASSPSLQDQPQHF.

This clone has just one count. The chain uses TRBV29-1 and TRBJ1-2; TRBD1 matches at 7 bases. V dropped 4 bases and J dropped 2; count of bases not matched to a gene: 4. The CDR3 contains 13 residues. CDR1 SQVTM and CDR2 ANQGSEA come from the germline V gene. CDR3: CSVVEGANYGYTF. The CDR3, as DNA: TGCAGCGTTGTCGAGGGGGCCAACTATGGCTACACCTTC.

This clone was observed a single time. The CDR3 reads CASRLAGLAGGPCSSYNEQFF. The DNA for the CDR3 is TGTGCAAGTCGCTTAGCTGGACTAGCGGGAGGGCCCTGCAGCTCCTACAATGAGCAGTTCTTC. The chain uses TRBV12-2 and TRBJ2-1; the DNA was not compared with TRBD2, the D call given in the table. TRBV12-2 is shown as a pseudogene. This CDR3 comprises 21 residues.

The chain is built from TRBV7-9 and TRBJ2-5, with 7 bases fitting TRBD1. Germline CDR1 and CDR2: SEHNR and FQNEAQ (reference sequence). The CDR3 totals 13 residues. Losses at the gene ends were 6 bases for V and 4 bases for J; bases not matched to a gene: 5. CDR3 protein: CASSRAGGETQYF. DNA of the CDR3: TGTGCCAGCAGTCGCGCAGGGGGAGAGACCCAGTACTTC.

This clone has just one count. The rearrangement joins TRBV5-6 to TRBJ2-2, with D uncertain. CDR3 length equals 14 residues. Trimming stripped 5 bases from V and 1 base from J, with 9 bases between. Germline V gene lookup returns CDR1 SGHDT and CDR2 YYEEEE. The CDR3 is CASSRRGNTGELFF. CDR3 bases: TGTGCCAGCAGTAGGCGAGGGAACACCGGGGAGCTGTTTTTT.

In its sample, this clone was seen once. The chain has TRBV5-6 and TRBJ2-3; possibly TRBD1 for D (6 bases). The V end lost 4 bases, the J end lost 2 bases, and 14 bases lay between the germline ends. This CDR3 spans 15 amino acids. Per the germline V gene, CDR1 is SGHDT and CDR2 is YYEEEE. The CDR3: CASSPTWTATDTQYF. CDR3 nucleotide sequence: TGTGCCAGCAGCCCAACCTGGACAGCCACAGATACGCAGTATTTT.

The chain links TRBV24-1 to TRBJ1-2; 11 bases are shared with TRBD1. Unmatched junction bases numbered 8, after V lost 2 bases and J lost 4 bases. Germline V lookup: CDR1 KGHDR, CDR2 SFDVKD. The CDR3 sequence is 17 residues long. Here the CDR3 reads CATSDSPGTGGFYGYTF. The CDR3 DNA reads TGTGCCACCAGTGATTCTCCGGGGACAGGGGGTTTCTATGGCTACACCTTC.

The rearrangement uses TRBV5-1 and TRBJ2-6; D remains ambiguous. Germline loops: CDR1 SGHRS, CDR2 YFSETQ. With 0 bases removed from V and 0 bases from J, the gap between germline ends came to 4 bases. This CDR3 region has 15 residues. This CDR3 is CASSLVISGANVLTF. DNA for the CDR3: TGCGCCAGCAGCTTGGTCATCTCTGGGGCCAACGTCCTGACTTTC.

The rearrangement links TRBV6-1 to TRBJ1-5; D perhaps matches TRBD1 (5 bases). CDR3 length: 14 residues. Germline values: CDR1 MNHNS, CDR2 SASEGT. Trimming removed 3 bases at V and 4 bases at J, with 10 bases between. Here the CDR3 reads CASSDAGGNQPQHF. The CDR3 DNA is TGTGCCAGCAGTGATGCGGGGGGTAATCAGCCCCAGCATTTT.

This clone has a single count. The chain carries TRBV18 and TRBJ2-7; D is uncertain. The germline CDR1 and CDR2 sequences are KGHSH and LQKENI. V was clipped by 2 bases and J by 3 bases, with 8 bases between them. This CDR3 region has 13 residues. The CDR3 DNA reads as TGTGCCAGCTCACCAGCGGCGGACTACGAGCAGTACTTC. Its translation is CASSPAADYEQYF. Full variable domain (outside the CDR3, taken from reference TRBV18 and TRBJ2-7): NAGVMQNPRHLVRRRGQEARLRCSPMKGHSHVYWYRQLPEEGLKFMVYLQKENIIDESGMPKERFSAEFPKEGPSILRIQQVVRGDSAAYFCASSPAADYEQYFGPGTRLTVT.

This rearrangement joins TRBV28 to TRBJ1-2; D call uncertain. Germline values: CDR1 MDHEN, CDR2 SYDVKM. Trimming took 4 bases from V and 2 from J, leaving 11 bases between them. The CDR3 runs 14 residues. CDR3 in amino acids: CASSWGGTNYGYTF. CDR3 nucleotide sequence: TGTGCCAGCAGTTGGGGAGGTACAAACTATGGCTACACCTTC.

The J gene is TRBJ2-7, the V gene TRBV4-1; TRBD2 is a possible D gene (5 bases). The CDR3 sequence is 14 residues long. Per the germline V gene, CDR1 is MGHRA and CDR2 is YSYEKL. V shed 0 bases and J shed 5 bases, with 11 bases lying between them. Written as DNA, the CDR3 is TGCGCCAGCAGCCAAGATCGGGGTTGGGACGAGCAGTACTTC. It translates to CASSQDRGWDEQYF.

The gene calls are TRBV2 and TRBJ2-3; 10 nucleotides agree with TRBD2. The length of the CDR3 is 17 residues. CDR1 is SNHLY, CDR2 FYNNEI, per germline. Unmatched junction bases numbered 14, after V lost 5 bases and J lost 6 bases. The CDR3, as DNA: TGTGCCAGCAGTTTCCTAACTAGCGGGACGAACCCCGATACGCAGTATTTT. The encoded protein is CASSFLTSGTNPDTQYF.

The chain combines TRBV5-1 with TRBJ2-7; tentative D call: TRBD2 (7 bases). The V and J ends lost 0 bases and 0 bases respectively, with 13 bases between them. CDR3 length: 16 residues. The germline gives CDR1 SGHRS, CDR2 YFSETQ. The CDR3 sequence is CASSLGAGASSYEQYF. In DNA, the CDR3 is TGCGCCAGCAGCTTGGGGGCGGGGGCGAGCTCCTACGAGCAGTACTTC.

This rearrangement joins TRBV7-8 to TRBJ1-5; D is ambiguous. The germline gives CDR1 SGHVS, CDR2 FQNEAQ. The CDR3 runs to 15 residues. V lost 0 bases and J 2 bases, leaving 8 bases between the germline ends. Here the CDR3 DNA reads TGTGCCAGCAGCTTAGCGACGGGTGGCAATCAGCCCCAGCATTTT. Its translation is CASSLATGGNQPQHF.

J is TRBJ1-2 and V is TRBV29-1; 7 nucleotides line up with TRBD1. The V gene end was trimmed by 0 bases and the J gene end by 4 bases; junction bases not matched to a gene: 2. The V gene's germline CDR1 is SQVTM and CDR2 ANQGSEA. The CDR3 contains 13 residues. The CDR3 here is CSVEDKGAYGYTF. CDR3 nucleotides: TGCAGCGTTGAAGACAAGGGGGCCTATGGCTACACCTTC.

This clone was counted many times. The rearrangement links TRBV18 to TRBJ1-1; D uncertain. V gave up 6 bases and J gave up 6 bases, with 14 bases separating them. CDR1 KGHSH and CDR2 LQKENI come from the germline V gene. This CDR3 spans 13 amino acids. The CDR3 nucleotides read TGTGCCAGCTCTCGGGGTTCCGGGGCTGAAGCTTTCTTT. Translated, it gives CASSRGSGAEAFF. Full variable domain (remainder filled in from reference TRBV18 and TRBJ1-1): NAGVMQNPRHLVRRRGQEARLRCSPMKGHSHVYWYRQLPEEGLKFMVYLQKENIIDESGMPKERFSAEFPKEGPSILRIQQVVRGDSAAYFCASSRGSGAEAFFGQGTRLTVV.

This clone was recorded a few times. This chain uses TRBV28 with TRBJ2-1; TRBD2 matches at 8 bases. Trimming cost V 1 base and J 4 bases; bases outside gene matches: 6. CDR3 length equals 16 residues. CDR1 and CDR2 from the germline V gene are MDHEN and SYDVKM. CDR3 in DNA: TGTGCCAGCAGTTTATTGTCCGGGAGGGTTTACAATGAGCAGTTCTTC. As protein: CASSLLSGRVYNEQFF. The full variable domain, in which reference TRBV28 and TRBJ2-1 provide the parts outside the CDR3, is DVKVTQSSRYLVKRTGEKVFLECVQDMDHENMFWYRQDPGLGLRLIYFSYDVKMKEKGDIPEGYSVSREKKERFSLILESASTNQTSMYLCASSLLSGRVYNEQFFGPGTRLTVL.